The 12 T cell receptor beta chains presented below share a single source sample, sequenced in a study of blood T cell repertoires in COVID-19. Data came from immunoSEQ multiplex PCR; TCRdb stores just in-frame clones and leaves some out. Of fewer than 120,000 clones in the sample, 70% to 90% were seen once. Sequenced input: peripheral blood. The receptors stem from a human donor in a cohort sampled during active COVID-19.

The rearrangement uses TRBV2 and TRBJ1-1; D ambiguous. V dropped 10 bases and J dropped 1 base, with 13 bases sitting between them. In germline, CDR1 is SNHLY, CDR2 FYNNEI. The CDR3 totals 13 residues. CDR3 amino acids: CATPRRGNTEAFF. The CDR3 DNA sequence: TGTGCCACTCCCCGTCGGGGGAACACTGAAGCTTTCTTT.

The chain has TRBV5-1 and TRBJ2-7, with D possibly TRBD1 on 6 matching bases. This CDR3 comprises 18 residues. CDR1 SGHRS and CDR2 YFSETQ come from the germline V gene. The ends were cut back, 4 bases at V and 4 bases at J, with 27 bases in the middle. The CDR3 DNA reads TGCGCCAGCAGCGAATTGGGTAGTTGGCACAGGGTCAGTTACGAGCAGTACTTC. This encodes CASSELGSWHRVSYEQYF.

The chain has TRBV10-3 and TRBJ2-6, with D uncertain. Trimming stripped 0 bases from V and 4 bases from J, with 7 bases between. The CDR3 runs to 15 residues. The germline V gene has CDR1 ENHRY and CDR2 SYGVKD. The DNA of the CDR3 is TGTGCCATCAGTGAGTCGGCATCGGGGGCCAACGTCCTGACTTTC. Translating gives CAISESASGANVLTF.

This clone occurred a few times. The genes are TRBV27 and TRBJ2-1; 11 nucleotides line up with TRBD2. V was clipped by 7 bases and J by 6 bases; unmatched bases: 8. Germline V gene lookup returns CDR1 MNHEY and CDR2 SMNVEV (reference sequence). The CDR3 has 15 amino acids. CDR3 nucleotide sequence: TGTGCCAGCACCCTACGACTAGCGGGGATCAATGAGCAGTTCTTC. Its protein product is CASTLRLAGINEQFF.

This rearrangement joins TRBV18 to TRBJ2-5; 7 nucleotides match TRBD2. This CDR3 contains 15 residues. Germline assignment: CDR1 KGHSH and CDR2 LQKENI. V was pared by 0 bases and J by 5 bases, with 6 bases of the junction left unmatched. CDR3 coding DNA: TGTGCCAGCTCACCACCGACTAGCTTAGGCGAGACCCAGTACTTC. It codes for CASSPPTSLGETQYF.

The chain joins TRBV9 to TRBJ1-3; 7 bases are a match to TRBD1. The V and J ends lost 2 bases and 0 bases, in that order; junction bases with no gene match: 5. This CDR3 has 16 amino acids. CDR1 is SGDLS and CDR2 is YYNGEE in the germline V gene. CDR3 protein: CASSVGTVDSGNTIYF. CDR3 nucleotides: TGTGCCAGCAGCGTCGGGACAGTAGACTCTGGAAACACCATATATTTT.

The CDR3 coding sequence is TGTGCCAGCAGCACCACTCCGAACACCGGGGAGCTGTTTTTT. Translating it yields CASSTTPNTGELFF. The chain couples TRBV9 to TRBJ2-2; no clear D gene. Trimming pared 4 bases from V and 0 bases from J, leaving 7 bases between. Germline V gene lookup returns CDR1 SGDLS and CDR2 YYNGEE. The CDR3 runs to 14 residues.

The chain carries TRBV19 and TRBJ2-3, with 7 bases that match TRBD2. Germline V gene data show CDR1 as LNHDA and CDR2 as SQIVND (reference sequence). CDR3 length equals 14 residues. Trimming took 5 bases from V and 6 from J; bases not matched to a gene: 8. The CDR3 DNA is TGTGCCAGTAGTCTAGGGACTACCACGGATACGCAGTATTTT. Translating gives CASSLGTTTDTQYF.

The rearrangement joins TRBV20-1 to TRBJ2-5; no firm D call. V lost 2 bases to trimming and J lost 4 bases, with 5 bases between them. The CDR3 has 11 amino acids. CDR1 is DFQATT, CDR2 SNEGSKA, per germline (reference sequence). CDR3 region: CSARILETQYF. The DNA for the CDR3 is TGCAGTGCTAGAATTCTAGAGACCCAGTACTTC.

The count of this clone is one. The chain couples TRBV5-1 to TRBJ2-3; the D gene is possibly TRBD2 (5 bases). The germline V and J ends were trimmed by 5 bases and 7 bases, with 8 bases remaining between them. This CDR3 region has 11 residues. From germline, CDR1 is SGHRS and CDR2 YFSETQ. The DNA of the CDR3 is TGCGCCAGCAGTTCGGGAAATACGCAGTATTTT. Protein product: CASSSGNTQYF.

This chain connects TRBV5-1 to TRBJ1-4; D unresolved. Germline V gives CDR1 SGHRS, CDR2 YFSETQ. The ends were cut back, 6 bases at V and 0 bases at J, with 9 bases in the middle. The CDR3 is 14 residues long. The CDR3 loop is CASKERATNEKLFF. CDR3 in DNA: TGCGCCAGCAAAGAGCGTGCAACTAATGAAAAACTGTTTTTT.

The chain uses TRBV7-8 and TRBJ1-1, with D possibly TRBD1 on 5 matching bases. In germline, CDR1 is SGHVS, CDR2 FQNEAQ. This CDR3 is built from 15 residues. Trimming shortened V by 5 bases and J by 4 bases, and 17 bases separated the two germline ends. The CDR3 reads CASSPARGESTEAFF. CDR3 nucleotides: TGTGCCAGCAGCCCGGCCCGGGGGGAAAGCACTGAAGCTTTCTTT.